The rows below give T cell receptor beta chains drawn from one sample of a study of radiotherapy plus CTLA-4 blockade in lung cancer. Here immunoSEQ multiplex PCR was the method, and the copy in TCRdb shows in-frame clones only, minus some. The data contain 90,000 or so clones, 83% of them singletons. Here the sequenced sample was peripheral blood, taken from a patient treated with radiotherapy plus ipilimumab. The receptors were sampled from a human donor with non-small cell lung cancer who had stable disease on radiotherapy plus ipilimumab. Both conserved end residues are part of each CDR3.

j_call v_call cdr3_aa
TRBJ2-5 TRBV18 CASSPGLAETQYF
TRBJ2-5 TRBV7-8 CASSIGTSGSPKTQYF
TRBJ2-5 TRBV11-3 CASSFLGPGETQYF
TRBJ1-6 TRBV5-1 CASSLTGGRNSPLHF
TRBJ2-7 TRBV29-1 CSVGRNYEQYF
TRBJ2-1 TRBV6-1 CASSVTTGVDEQFF
TRBJ2-2 TRBV2 CASSEIGTPTGELFF
TRBJ1-5 TRBV6-5 CASRHDRNQPQHF
TRBJ1-4 TRBV25-1 CASRGGAIMGSEKLFF
TRBJ2-7 TRBV5-4 CASSHTGTPSSYEQYF